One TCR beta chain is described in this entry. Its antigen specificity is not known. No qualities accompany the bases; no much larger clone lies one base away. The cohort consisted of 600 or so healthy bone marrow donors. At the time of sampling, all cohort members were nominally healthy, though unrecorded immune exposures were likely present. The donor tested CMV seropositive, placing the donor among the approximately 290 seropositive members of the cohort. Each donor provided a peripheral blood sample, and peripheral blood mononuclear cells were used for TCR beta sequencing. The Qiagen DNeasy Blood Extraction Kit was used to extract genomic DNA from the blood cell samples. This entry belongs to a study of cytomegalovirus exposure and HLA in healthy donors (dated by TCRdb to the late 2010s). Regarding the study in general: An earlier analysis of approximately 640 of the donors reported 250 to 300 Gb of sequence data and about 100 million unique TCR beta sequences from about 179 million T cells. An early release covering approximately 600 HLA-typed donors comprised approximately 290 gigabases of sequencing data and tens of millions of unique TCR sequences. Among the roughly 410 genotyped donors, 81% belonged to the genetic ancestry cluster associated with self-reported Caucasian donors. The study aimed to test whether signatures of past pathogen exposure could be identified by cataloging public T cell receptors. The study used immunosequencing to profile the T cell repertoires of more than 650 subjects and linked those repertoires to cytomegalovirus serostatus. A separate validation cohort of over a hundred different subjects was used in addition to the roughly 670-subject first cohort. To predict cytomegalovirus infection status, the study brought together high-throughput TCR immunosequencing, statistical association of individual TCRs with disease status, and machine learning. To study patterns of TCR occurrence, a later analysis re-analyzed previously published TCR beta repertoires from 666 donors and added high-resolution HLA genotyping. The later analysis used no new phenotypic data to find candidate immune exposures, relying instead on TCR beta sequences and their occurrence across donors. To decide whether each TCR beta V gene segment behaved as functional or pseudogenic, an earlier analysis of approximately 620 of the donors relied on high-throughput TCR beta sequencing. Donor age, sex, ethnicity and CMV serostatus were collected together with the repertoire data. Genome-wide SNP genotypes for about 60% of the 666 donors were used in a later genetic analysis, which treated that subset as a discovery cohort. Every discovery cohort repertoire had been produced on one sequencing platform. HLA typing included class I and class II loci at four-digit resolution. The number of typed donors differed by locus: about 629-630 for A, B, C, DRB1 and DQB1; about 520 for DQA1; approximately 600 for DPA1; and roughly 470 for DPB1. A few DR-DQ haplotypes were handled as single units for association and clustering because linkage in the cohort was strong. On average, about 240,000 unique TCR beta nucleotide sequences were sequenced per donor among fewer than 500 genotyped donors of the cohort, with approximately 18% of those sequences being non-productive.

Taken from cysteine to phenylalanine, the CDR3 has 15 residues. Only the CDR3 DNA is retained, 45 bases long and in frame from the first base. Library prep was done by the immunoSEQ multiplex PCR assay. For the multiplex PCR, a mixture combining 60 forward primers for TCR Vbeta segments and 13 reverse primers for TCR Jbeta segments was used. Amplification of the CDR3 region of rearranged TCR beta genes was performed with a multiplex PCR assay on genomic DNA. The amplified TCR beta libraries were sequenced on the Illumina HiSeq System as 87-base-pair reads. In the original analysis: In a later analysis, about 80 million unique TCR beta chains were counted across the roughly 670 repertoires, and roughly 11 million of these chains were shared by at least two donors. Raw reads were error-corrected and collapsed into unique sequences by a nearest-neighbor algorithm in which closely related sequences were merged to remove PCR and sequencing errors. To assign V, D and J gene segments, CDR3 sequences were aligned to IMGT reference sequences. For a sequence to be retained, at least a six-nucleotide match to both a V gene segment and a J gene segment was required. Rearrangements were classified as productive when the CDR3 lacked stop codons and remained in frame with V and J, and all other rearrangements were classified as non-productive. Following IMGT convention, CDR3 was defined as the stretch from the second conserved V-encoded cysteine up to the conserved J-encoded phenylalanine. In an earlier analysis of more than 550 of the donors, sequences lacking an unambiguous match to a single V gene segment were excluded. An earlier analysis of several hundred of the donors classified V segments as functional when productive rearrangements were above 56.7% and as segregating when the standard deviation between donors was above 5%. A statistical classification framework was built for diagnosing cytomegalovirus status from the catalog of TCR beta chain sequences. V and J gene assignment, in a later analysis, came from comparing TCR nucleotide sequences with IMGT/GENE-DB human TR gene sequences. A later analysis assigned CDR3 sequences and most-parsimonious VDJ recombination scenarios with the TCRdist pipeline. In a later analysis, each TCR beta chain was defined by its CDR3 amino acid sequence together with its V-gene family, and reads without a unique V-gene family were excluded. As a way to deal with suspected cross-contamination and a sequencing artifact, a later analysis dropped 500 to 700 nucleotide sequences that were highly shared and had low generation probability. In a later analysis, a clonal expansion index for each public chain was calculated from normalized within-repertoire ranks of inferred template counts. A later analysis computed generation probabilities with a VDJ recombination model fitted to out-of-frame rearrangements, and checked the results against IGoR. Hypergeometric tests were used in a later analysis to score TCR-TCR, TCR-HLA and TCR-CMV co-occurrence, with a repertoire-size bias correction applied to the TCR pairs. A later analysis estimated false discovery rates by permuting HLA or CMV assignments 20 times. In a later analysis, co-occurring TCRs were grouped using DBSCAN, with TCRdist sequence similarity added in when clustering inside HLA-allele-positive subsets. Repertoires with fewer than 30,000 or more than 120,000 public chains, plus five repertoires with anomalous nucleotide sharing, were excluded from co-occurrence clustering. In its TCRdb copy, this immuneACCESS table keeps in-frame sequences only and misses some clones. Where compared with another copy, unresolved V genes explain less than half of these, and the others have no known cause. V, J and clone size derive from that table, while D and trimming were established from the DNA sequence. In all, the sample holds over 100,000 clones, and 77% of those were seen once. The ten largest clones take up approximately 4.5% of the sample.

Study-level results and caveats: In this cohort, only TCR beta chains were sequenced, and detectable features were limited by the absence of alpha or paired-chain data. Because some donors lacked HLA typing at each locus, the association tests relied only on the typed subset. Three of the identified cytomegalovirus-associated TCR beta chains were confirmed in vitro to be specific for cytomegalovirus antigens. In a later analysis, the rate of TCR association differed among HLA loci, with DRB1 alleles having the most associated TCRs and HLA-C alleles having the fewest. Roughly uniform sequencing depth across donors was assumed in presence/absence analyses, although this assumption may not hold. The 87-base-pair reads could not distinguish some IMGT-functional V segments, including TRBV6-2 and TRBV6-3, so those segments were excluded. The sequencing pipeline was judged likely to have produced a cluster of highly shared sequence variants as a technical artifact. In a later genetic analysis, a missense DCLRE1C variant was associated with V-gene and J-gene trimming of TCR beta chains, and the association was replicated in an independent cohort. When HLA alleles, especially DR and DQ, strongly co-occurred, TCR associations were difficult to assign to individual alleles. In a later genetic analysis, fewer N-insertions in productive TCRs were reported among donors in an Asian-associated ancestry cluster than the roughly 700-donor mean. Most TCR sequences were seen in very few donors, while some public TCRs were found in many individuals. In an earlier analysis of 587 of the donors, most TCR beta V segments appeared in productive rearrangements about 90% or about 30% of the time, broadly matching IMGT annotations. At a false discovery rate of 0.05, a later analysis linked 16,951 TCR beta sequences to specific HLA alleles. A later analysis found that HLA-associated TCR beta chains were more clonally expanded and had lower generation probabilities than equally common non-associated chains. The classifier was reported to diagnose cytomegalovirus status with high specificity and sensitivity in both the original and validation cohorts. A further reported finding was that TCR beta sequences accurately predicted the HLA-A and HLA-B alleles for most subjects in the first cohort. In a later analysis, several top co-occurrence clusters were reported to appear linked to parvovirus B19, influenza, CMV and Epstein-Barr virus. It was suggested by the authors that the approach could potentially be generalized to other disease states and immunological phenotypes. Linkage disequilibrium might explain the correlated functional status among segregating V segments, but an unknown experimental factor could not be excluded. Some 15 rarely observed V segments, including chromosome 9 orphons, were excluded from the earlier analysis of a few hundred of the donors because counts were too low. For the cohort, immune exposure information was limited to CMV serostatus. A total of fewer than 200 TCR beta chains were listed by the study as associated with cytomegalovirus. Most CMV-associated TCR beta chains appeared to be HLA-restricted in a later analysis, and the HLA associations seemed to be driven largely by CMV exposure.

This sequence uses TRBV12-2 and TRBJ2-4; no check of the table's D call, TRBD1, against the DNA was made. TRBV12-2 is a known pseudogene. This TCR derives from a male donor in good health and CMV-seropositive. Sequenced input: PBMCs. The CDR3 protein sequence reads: CASRPPTGVKNIQYF. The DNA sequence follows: TGTGCAAGTCGCCCCCCGACAGGGGTCAAAAACATTCAGTACTTC.